This T cell receptor beta chain originates from a study of CD8 T cells in Susac syndrome. Germline assignment: CDR1 SQVTM and CDR2 ANQGSEA. V lost 2 bases, J lost 8 bases, and 9 bases stayed unmatched. The CDR3 runs to 14 residues. Random hexamers were used to reverse transcribe the RNA input (roughly 0.5 to 1 ug). TCRdb ran MiXCR on the immunoSEQ multiplex PCR reads and lists one entry per CDR3 protein. The profile shows roughly 120,000 distinct CDR3 sequences, around 94% of them singletons. The chain recombines TRBV29-1 with TRBJ2-3; TRBD1 matches at 8 bases. The source is a human donor in good health. Sequencing was carried out using CD4+ T cells from PBMCs. The CDR3 region has the DNA TGCAGCGTTGAATTGGGGACAGGAGGGGGTACGCAGTATTTT. This encodes CSVELGTGGGTQYF.